The 17 T cell receptor beta chains reported below all come from one sample, sequenced in a study of tumor and adjacent non-tumor tissue in lung cancer. This sample's RNA came from whole unsorted tissue. This non-tumor lung sample came from over 3 cm beyond the tumor edge. The library came from three nested PCR rounds adapted from ARM-PCR protocols. Via MiXCR, TCRdb re-called the multiplex PCR reads, giving one row per CDR3 protein. The sample shows about 75,000 distinct CDR3 sequences, nearly 70% of them seen only once. Sequencing used distant non-tumor lung tissue. The receptors derive from a woman in her 50s with non-small cell lung cancer.

Of note for this clonotype: This may be a read error, as it is one base from a much larger clone. The rearrangement uses TRBV12-3 or TRBV12-4 and TRBJ1-2; D not resolved. This CDR3 contains 15 residues. In nucleotides, the CDR3 is TGTGCCAGCCGTTTATACGAAGGAGAGGGCTATGGCTACACCTTC. Protein product: CASRLYEGEGYGYTF.

This clonotype was observed a single time. The rearrangement joins TRBV7-8 to TRBJ2-3; D is possibly TRBD2 (6 bases). With 5 bases removed from V and 0 bases from J, the gap between germline ends came to 21 bases. The CDR3 covers 18 residues. The germline V gene encodes CDR1 SGHVS and CDR2 FQNEAQ. Here the CDR3 DNA reads TGTGCCAGCAGCACTCGGGGAGAGGCTAGCGCTAGCACAGATACGCAGTATTTT. Protein: CASSTRGEASASTDTQYF.

Regarding this clonotype: It may be a read error: a sequence one base away is much more abundant. The conserved final phenylalanine or tryptophan is absent from the CDR3, which likely points to a read error. The chain carries TRBV20-1 and TRBJ2-7; 8 bases line up with TRBD2. The CDR3 spans 14 residues. Trimming cost V 4 bases and J 1 base; bases outside gene matches: 6. Per germline, CDR1 DFQATT and CDR2 SNEGSKA (reference sequence). The CDR3, as DNA: TGCAGTGCTATCCCGGGACTAGGTTCCTACGAGCAGTACTTA. This translates into CSAIPGLGSYEQYL.

In this sample, this clonotype turned up many times. This sequence joins TRBV6-1 and TRBJ2-7, with D perhaps matching TRBD1 or TRBD2 (5 bases each). The V end was cut by 5 bases, the J end by 3 bases, with 23 bases between. This CDR3 has 17 residues. Germline V gene sequence: CDR1 MNHNS, CDR2 SASEGT. CDR3 DNA: TGTGCCAGCAGTTCAAAAGGGGATGGACTTGCCGTCTACGAGCAGTACTTC. This codes for CASSSKGDGLAVYEQYF.

This clonotype was detected only a few times. The germline gene is not matched at one end of the junction; a read error may be the cause. The J gene is TRBJ2-3, the V gene TRBV11-1; D ambiguous. The CDR3 extends over 14 amino acids. Per the germline V gene, CDR1 is SGHAT and CDR2 is FQDESV (reference sequence). CDR3 DNA sequence: TGTACCAGCAGTTTAGCTACAGGCACAGATACGCAGTATTTT. Protein product: CTSSLATGTDTQYF.

Points on this clonotype: Being one base from a much bigger clone, this may be a read error. The chain is built from TRBV20-1 and TRBJ2-5; TRBD1 agrees at 8 bases. J gave up 4 bases and V 7 bases, and 14 bases lay outside the gene matches. The CDR3 sequence is 15 residues long. CDR1 is DFQATT and CDR2 is SNEGSKA in the germline V gene (reference sequence). The CDR3 loop reads CSVRASAGGLETQYF. The CDR3 DNA reads TGCAGTGTTAGGGCATCCGCAGGGGGCTTAGAGACCCAGTACTTC.

This clonotype was counted between two and nine times. The J gene is TRBJ2-5, the V gene TRBV30, with unresolved D. CDR3 size: 12 residues. CDR1 GTSNPN and CDR2 SVGIG come from the germline V gene (reference sequence). V lost 2 bases and J 3 bases, leaving 7 bases between the germline ends. The CDR3: CAWSPSEETQYF. Here the CDR3 DNA reads TGTGCCTGGAGTCCTAGTGAAGAGACCCAGTACTTC.

The rearrangement uses TRBV6-1 and TRBJ2-1, with TRBD2 matching 7 bases. The CDR3 is 15 amino acids. V lost 4 bases, J lost 4 bases, and 7 bases stayed unmatched. Per germline, CDR1 MNHNS and CDR2 SASEGT. As DNA, the CDR3 is TGTGCCAGCAGTGGAGCCTGCGGGGGTTACAATGAGCAGTTCTTC. Protein product: CASSGACGGYNEQFF.

Turning to this clonotype: Sequence at one end of the junction differs from germline and may be a read error. The V gene is TRBV5-4, the J gene TRBJ2-7; maybe TRBD2 (5 bases). This CDR3 region has 13 residues. The germline gives CDR1 SGHNT, CDR2 YYREEE (reference sequence). The CDR3 sequence is CASSSAGGGERYF. The CDR3 region has the DNA TGTGCCAGCAGCTCGGCCGGTGGAGGCGAGCGGTACTTC.

The CDR3: CSASEDRGYEQYF. CDR3 in DNA: TGCAGTGCTAGTGAGGACAGGGGGTACGAGCAGTACTTC. The chain couples TRBV20-1 to TRBJ2-7, with 10 bases aligning to TRBD1. The CDR3 is 13 amino acids. Germline CDR1 and CDR2: DFQATT and SNEGSKA (reference sequence). With V trimmed by 3 bases and J by 4 bases, 3 bases remained unmatched.

A note on this clonotype: It may be a read error: a sequence one base away is much more abundant. This sequence joins TRBV14 and TRBJ2-3, with TRBD2 as a possible D gene (6 bases). The CDR3 spans 15 residues. V was clipped by 4 bases and J by 1 base, with 12 bases between them. CDR1 and CDR2 (germline): SGHDN, FVKESK. The CDR3 DNA reads TGTGCCAGCAGCCCTCGTACGGGGGGCACAGATACGCAGTATTTT. This codes for CASSPRTGGTDTQYF.

The gene calls are TRBV6-5 and TRBJ1-2; TRBD1 might be the D (6 bases). V was pared by 9 bases and J by 2 bases, with 19 bases between. The length of the CDR3 is 15 residues. Germline V CDR1 and CDR2: MNHEY, SVGAGI. This CDR3 is CARRPFGGGNYGYTF. The CDR3 coding sequence is TGTGCCAGGAGACCCTTTGGGGGGGGCAACTATGGCTACACCTTC.

The genes are TRBV20-1 and TRBJ2-3; D might be TRBD1 or TRBD2, each matching 5 bases. The CDR3 covers 14 residues. Looked up from germline, CDR1 is DFQATT and CDR2 is SNEGSKA (reference sequence). This CDR3 reads CNTIRGPPTDTQYF. The CDR3 DNA follows: TGCAATACAATTCGGGGACCCCCCACAGATACGCAGTATTTT.

The rearrangement uses TRBV5-1 and TRBJ1-4; D ambiguous. The CDR3 is 12 amino acids. The germline CDR1 and CDR2 sequences are SGHRS and YFSETQ. V was shortened by 5 bases and J by 4 bases, with 6 bases between the two germline ends. CDR3 region: CASRGSNEKLFF. In DNA, the CDR3 is TGCGCCAGCAGGGGCAGTAATGAAAAACTGTTTTTT.

This clonotype was picked up many times. The chain is built from TRBV6-2 or TRBV6-3 and TRBJ1-5; no reliable D call. The V gene lost 5 bases and the J gene lost 2 bases, with 13 bases spanning the gap. The length of the CDR3 is 15 residues. The germline CDR1 and CDR2 sequences are MNHEY and SVGEGT. The CDR3 region is CASSQRKQGNQPQHF. Written as DNA, the CDR3 is TGTGCCAGCAGTCAAAGGAAGCAGGGCAATCAGCCCCAGCATTTT.

This rearrangement joins TRBV20-1 to TRBJ2-5, with D maybe TRBD2 (5 bases). The germline V gene has CDR1 DFQATT and CDR2 SNEGSKA (reference sequence). V lost 4 bases, J lost 4 bases, and 16 bases lay in between. This CDR3 is 14 amino acids long. CDR3 sequence reads: CSANTWRSLETQYF. Here the CDR3 DNA reads TGCAGTGCTAATACCTGGAGGTCCTTAGAGACCCAGTACTTC.

The rearrangement joins TRBV11-2 to TRBJ2-7; 8 nucleotides align to TRBD1. CDR3 length: 15 residues. Germline CDR1 SGHAT, CDR2 FQNNGV. With 6 bases clipped from V and 12 bases from J, the junction kept 19 bases outside the gene matches. CDR3 nucleotides: TGTGCCAGCAGGTCGGGGACAGGCCGGACCTACAAACGGTACTTC. Amino acids: CASRSGTGRTYKRYF.